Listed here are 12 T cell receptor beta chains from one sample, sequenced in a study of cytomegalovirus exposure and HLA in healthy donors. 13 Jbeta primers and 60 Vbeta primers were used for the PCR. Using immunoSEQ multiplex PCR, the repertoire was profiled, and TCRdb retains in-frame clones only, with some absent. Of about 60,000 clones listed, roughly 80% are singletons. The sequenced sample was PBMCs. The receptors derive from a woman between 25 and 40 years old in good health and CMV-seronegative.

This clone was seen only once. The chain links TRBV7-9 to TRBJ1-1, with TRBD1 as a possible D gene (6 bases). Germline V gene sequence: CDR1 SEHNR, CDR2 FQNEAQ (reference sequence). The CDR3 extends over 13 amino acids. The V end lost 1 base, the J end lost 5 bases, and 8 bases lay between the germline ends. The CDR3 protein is CASSLEGETEAFF. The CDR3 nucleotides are TGTGCCAGCAGCTTAGAGGGGGAGACTGAAGCTTTCTTT.

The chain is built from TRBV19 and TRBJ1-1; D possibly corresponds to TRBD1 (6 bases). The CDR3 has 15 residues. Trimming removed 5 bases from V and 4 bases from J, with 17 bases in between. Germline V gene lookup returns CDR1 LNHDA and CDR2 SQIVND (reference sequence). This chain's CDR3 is CASSLGGGKGTEAFF. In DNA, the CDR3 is TGTGCCAGTAGTTTGGGGGGGGGCAAGGGCACTGAAGCTTTCTTT.

CDR3 sequence reads: CAISGQGGQPQHF. Here the CDR3 DNA reads TGTGCCATCAGTGGACAGGGCGGTCAGCCCCAGCATTTT. The chain couples TRBV10-3 to TRBJ1-5; 7 nucleotides agree with TRBD1. Trimming took 4 bases from V and 6 from J; bases not matched to a gene: 3. The CDR3 covers 13 residues. Per germline, CDR1 ENHRY and CDR2 SYGVKD.

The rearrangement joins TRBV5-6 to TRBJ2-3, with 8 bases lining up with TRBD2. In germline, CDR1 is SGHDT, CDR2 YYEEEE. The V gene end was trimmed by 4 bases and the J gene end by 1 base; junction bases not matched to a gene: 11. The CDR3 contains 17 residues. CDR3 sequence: CASSRRGGQLRTDTQYF. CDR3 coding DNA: TGTGCCAGCAGCCGACGCGGGGGGCAGCTTCGCACAGATACGCAGTATTTT. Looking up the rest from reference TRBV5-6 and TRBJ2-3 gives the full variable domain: DAGVTQSPTHLIKTRGQQVTLRCSPKSGHDTVSWYQQALGQGPQFIFQYYEEEERQRGNFPDRFSGHQFPNYSSELNVNALLLGDSALYLCASSRRGGQLRTDTQYFGPGTRLTVL.

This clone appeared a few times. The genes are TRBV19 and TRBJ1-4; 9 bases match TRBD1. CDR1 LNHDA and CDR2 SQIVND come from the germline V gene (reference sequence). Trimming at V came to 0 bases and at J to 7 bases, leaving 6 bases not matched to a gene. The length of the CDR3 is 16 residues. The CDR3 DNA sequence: TGTGCCAGTAGTATAGAAGTAACAGGGGGCTTTGAAAAACTGTTTTTT. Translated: CASSIEVTGGFEKLFF.

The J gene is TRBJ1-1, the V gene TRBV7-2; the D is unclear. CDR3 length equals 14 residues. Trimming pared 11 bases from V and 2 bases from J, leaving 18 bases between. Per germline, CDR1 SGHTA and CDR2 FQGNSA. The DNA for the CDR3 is TGTGCCTTAGCTGTGGTAGGTCGAAACACTGAAGCTTTCTTT. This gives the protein CALAVVGRNTEAFF.

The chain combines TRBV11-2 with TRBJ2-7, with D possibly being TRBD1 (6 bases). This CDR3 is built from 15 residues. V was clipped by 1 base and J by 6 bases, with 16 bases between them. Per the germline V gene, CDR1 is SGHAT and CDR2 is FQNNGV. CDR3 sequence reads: CASSLGASLGGEQYF. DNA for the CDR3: TGTGCCAGCAGCTTAGGGGCTTCACTAGGGGGCGAGCAGTACTTC.

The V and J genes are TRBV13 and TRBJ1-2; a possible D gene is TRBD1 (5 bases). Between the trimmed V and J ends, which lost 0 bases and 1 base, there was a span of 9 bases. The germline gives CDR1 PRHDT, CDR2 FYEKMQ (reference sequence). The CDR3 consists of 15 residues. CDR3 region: CASSLGPQDNYGYTF. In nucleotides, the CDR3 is TGTGCCAGCAGCTTAGGCCCACAGGATAACTATGGCTACACCTTC.

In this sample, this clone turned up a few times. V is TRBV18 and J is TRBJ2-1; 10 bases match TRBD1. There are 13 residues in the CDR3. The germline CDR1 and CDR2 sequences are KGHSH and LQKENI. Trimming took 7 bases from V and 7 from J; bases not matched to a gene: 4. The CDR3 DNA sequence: TGTGCCAGCTTCCAGGACAGGGGGAATGAGCAGTTCTTC. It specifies CASFQDRGNEQFF.

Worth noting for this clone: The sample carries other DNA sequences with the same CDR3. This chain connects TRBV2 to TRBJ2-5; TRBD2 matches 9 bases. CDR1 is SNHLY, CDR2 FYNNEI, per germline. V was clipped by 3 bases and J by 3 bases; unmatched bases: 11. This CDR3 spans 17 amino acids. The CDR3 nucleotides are TGTGCCAGCAGTGAGGGGGGGGCGGGGGGGACCGAAGAGACCCAGTACTTC. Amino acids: CASSEGGAGGTEETQYF.

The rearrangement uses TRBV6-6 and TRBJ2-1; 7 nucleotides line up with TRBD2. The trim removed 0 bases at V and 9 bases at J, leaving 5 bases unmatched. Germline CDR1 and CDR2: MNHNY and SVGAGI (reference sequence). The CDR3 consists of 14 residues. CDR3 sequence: CASSYSTSSPEQFF. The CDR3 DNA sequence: TGTGCCAGCAGTTACTCGACTAGCTCCCCTGAGCAGTTCTTC.

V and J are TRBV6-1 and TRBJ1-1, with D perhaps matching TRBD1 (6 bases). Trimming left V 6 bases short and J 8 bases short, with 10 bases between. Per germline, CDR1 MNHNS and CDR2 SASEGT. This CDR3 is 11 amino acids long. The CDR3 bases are TGTGCCAGCAGGAGGGGGACGGAAGCTTTCTTT. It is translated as CASRRGTEAFF.